This TCR beta chain was identified during a study of response to subunit inactivated influenza vaccine. General study findings and limits: The study's authors posited that every seasonal influenza vaccination enlists few new T cells.

Looked up from germline, CDR1 is LNHNV and CDR2 is YYDKDF (reference sequence). The CDR3 contains 14 residues. Germline trimming cut 5 bases from V and 6 bases from J; bases unmatched to any gene: 5. In TCRdb, the RT-PCR reads were re-called with MiXCR into one record per CDR3 protein. The repertoire has some 640,000 distinct CDR3 sequences, about 15% of them found once; the top ten carry around 6.5%. Comment on this clonotype: What it binds is unknown.

The sequences come from PBMCs from blood, collected roughly 15 days before vaccination. This TCR was sampled from a man aged 50 or older who received an inactivated influenza vaccine. The chain carries TRBV15 and TRBJ2-7; TRBD1 aligns across 12 bases. The CDR3 nucleotides are TGTGCCACCAGCCGGGACAGGGGGCAAGTCGAGCAGTACTTC. This encodes CATSRDRGQVEQYF.